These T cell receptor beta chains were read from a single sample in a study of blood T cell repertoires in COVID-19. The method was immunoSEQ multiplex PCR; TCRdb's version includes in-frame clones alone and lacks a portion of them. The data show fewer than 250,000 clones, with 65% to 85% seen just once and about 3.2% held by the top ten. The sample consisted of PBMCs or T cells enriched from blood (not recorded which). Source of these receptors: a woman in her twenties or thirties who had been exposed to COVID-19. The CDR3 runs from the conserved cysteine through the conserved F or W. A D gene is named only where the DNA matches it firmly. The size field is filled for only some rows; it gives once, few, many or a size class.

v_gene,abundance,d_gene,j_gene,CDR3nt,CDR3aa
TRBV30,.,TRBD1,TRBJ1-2,TGTGCCTGGAGCCTACAGGGGAACTATGGCTACACCTTC,CAWSLQGNYGYTF
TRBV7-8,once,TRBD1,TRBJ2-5,TGTGCCAGCACCCCGACAGGGCGCGTAGAGGAGACCCAGTACTTC,CASTPTGRVEETQYF
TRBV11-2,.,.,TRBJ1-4,TGTGCCAGCACTCTCGGGGTTGAAAAACTGTTTTTT,CASTLGVEKLFF
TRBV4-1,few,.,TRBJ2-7,TGCGCCAGCAGCCAAGACAGGGAAGGCTACGAGCAGTACTTC,CASSQDREGYEQYF
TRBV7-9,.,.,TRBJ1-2,TGTGCCAGCAGCTTAGGAGGCGGTGGCTACACCTTC,CASSLGGGGYTF
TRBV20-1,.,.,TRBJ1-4,TGCAGTGCTGAGGGAGTTGAAAAACTGTTTTTT,CSAEGVEKLFF
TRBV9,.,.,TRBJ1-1,TGTGCCAGCAGCGGGACAGAAAGAGCGGACACTGAAGCTTTCTTT,CASSGTERADTEAFF
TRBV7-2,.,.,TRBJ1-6,TGTGCCAGCAGCTTAGGGGGGCCTCCTTCAAATTCACCCCTCCACTTT,CASSLGGPPSNSPLHF
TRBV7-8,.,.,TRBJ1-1,TGTGCCAGCAGCTTAGCTCGGGGGAACACTGAAGCTTTCTTT,CASSLARGNTEAFF
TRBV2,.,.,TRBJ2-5,TGTGCCGGAACAGTTATACAAGAGACCCAGTACTTC,CAGTVIQETQYF
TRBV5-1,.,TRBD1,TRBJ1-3,TGCGCCAGCAACTCAGGGGGCTCTGGAAACACCATATATTTT,CASNSGGSGNTIYF
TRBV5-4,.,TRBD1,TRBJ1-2,TGTGCCAGCAGCTTGGGACAGGGGGCTGAGTATGGCTACACCTTC,CASSLGQGAEYGYTF
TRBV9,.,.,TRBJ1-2,TGTGCCAGCAGCGTCGCAACACGAAGGGGTGCCTATGGCTACACCTTC,CASSVATRRGAYGYTF
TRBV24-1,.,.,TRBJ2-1,TGTGCCACCAGTGATGCGACAGGAGGAGATGGGTACAATGAGCAGTTCTTC,CATSDATGGDGYNEQFF
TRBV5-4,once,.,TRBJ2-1,TGTGCCAGCAGCTTGGATACGGGAAGGTACAATGAGCAGTTCTTC,CASSLDTGRYNEQFF
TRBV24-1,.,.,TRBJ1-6,TGTGCCACCAGCCCCTCTCCTACCCTCTCACCCCTCCACTTT,CATSPSPTLSPLHF
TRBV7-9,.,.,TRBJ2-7,TGTGCCAGCAGCTCCAACCCGGGATTGAATGGTGACGAGCAGTACTTC,CASSSNPGLNGDEQYF
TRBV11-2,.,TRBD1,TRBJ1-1,TGTGCCAGCAGCCCTATGGGACAGTACGGGAAAGCTTTCTTT,CASSPMGQYGKAFF
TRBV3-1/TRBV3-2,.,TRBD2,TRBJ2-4,TGTGCCAGCAGCCCCACCTTGCTAGCGGGGGGGGGACTAGCCAAAAACATTCAGTACTTC,CASSPTLLAGGGLAKNIQYF
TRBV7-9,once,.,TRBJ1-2,TGTGCCAGCAGGGGATACAGGGATGGCTACACCTTC,CASRGYRDGYTF
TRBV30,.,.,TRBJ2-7,TGTGCCTGGACAGATAACTACGAGCAGTACTTC,CAWTDNYEQYF
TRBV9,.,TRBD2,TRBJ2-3,TGTGCCAGCAGCCCCTACTTAGCGGGGGGGGGCACAGATACGCAGTATTTT,CASSPYLAGGGTDTQYF
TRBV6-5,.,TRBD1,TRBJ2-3,TGTGCCAGCGGACCGGGACAGGGGACGCAGTATTTT,CASGPGQGTQYF
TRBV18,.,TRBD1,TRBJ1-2,TGTGCCAGCTCACCACAAGGACAGGGGACTTTTGGCTACACCTTC,CASSPQGQGTFGYTF
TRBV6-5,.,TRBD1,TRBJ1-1,TGTGCCAGCAGTTACTCGGACAGGGGGACTGAAGCTTTCTTT,CASSYSDRGTEAFF
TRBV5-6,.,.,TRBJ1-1,TGTGCCAGCGGGTTGGGGGGCGTTGGTACTGAAGCTTTCTTT,CASGLGGVGTEAFF
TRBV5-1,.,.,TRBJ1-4,TGCGCCAGCAGCTTAAGATCTCCAGGGTCAACTAATGAAAAACTGTTTTTT,CASSLRSPGSTNEKLFF
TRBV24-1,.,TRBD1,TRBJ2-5,TGTGCCACCAGTGATTCAGGGGGCGGGCAAGAGACCCAGTACTTC,CATSDSGGGQETQYF
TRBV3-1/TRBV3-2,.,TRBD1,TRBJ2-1,TGTGCCAGCAGCCTAGACAGGGGGCACCGGGTGGATGAGCAGTTCTTC,CASSLDRGHRVDEQFF
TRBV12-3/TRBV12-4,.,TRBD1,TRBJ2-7,TGTGCCAGCAGTACAGGGGCCTACGAGCAGTACTTC,CASSTGAYEQYF
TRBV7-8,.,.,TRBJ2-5,TGTGCCAGCAGCGCACTAATCACTTTCGAGACCCAGTACTTC,CASSALITFETQYF
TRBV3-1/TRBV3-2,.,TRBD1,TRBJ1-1,TGTGCCAGCAGCCAAGTTCCGGACAGGGGACAGCCGAACACTGAAGCTTTCTTT,CASSQVPDRGQPNTEAFF
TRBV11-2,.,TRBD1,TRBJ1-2,TGTGCCAGCAGCCGTGGGGCAGGGGGCATCGATGGCTACACCTTC,CASSRGAGGIDGYTF
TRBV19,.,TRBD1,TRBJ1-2,TGTGCCAGTAGTATAGTTCCGGAACAGGGGGCCCACAATGGCTACACCTTC,CASSIVPEQGAHNGYTF
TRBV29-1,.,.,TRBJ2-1,TGCAGCGCTCGCAGGGAAAATGAGCAGTTCTTC,CSARRENEQFF
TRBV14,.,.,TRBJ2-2,TGTGCCAGCAGCCCTAACTACGTCACCGGGGAGCTGTTTTTT,CASSPNYVTGELFF
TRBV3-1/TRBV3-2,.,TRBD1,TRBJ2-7,TGTGCCAGCAGCCAAAATGGCGTTAGGACAGGACCCTACGAGCAGTACTTC,CASSQNGVRTGPYEQYF
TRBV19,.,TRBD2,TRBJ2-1,TGTGCCAGTAGTGGGACTAGCGGCCACAATGAGCAGTTCTTC,CASSGTSGHNEQFF
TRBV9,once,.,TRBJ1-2,TGTGCCAGCAGCGTAGATGGGGGCCGGAATGGCTACACCTTC,CASSVDGGRNGYTF
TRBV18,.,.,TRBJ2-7,TGTGCCAGCTCACCGGGATTCGGGACATCCTCCTACGAGCAGTACTTC,CASSPGFGTSSYEQYF
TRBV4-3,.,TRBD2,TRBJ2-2,TGCGCCAGCAGCCAAGATTGGCTAGCGGGGGGATTGAACACCGGGGAGCTGTTTTTT,CASSQDWLAGGLNTGELFF
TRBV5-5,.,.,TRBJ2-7,TGTGCCAGCAGCCCCATTAGTGGTGGTGAGTACTTC,CASSPISGGEYF
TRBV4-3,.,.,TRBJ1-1,TGCGCCAGCAGCCAAGATCGGGGTAAAACTGAAGCTTTCTTT,CASSQDRGKTEAFF
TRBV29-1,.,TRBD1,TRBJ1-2,TGCAGCGCGAGGACAGGGATCGAGGATGGCTACACCTTC,CSARTGIEDGYTF
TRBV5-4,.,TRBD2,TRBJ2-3,TGTGCCAGCAGCTTAGTAGCGGGGGGTTCCGCTAGCACAGATACGCAGTATTTT,CASSLVAGGSASTDTQYF
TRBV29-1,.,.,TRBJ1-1,TGCAGCGTTGAAGTTGGAGGGACGGACACTGAAGCTTTCTTT,CSVEVGGTDTEAFF
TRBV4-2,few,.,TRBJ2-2,TGTGCCAGCAGCCAAGAGGAAGGAGGGGCCGCCGGGGAGCTGTTTTTT,CASSQEEGGAAGELFF
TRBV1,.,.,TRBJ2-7,TGCACCAGCAATTTAACATCGCCTAGCGGTGCAACCAGCTCCTACGAGCAGTACTTC,CTSNLTSPSGATSSYEQYF
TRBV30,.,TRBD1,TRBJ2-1,TGTGCCTGGAGTAGGGACAGGGGAAGCGTCTCCTACAATGAGCAGTTCTTC,CAWSRDRGSVSYNEQFF
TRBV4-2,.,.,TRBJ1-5,TGTGCCAGCAGCCAAGATCGGTACGAAGGCGCAGGGAAGGTGAGGCCCCAGCATTTT,CASSQDRYEGAGKVRPQHF
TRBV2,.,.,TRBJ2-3,TGTGCCAGCAGTACCAGCGTAGAAGATACGCAGTATTTT,CASSTSVEDTQYF
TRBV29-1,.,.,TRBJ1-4,TGCAGCGTTGGGTCAGCGGGGAAACTGTTTTTT,CSVGSAGKLFF
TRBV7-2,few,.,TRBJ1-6,TGTGCCAGCAGCTTTGGGGGCAGTAATAATTCACCCCTCCACTTT,CASSFGGSNNSPLHF